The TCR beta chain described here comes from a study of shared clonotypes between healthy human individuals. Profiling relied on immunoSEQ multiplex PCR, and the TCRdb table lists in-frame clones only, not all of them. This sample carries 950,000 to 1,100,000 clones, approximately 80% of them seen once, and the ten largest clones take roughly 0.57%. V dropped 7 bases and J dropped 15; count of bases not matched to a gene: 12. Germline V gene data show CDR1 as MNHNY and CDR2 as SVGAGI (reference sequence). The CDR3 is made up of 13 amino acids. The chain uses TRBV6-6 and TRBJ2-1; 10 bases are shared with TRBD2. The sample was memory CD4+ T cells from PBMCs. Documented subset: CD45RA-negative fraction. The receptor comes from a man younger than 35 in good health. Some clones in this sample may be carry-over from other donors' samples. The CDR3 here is CASTGLAALVSFF. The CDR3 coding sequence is TGTGCCAGCACCGGACTAGCGGCCCTCGTTTCGTTCTTC.